Here is one TCR beta chain with its context. This record comes from a study of blood T cell repertoires in COVID-19. Background on the study: In each case, the material was cDNA or gDNA derived from T cells, B-cell-depleted T cells, or PBMCs.

Per the original methods: Scientists estimated how many nucleated cells there were by amplifying reference gene primers. Data came from immunoSEQ multiplex PCR; TCRdb stores just in-frame clones and leaves some out. That table is the source of V, J and clone size, and D and trimming were worked out from the DNA. Counted here are approximately 160,000 clones, about 79% occurring once; the ten biggest clones make up 7.2%. This TCR came from a woman in her forties or fifties in a cohort sampled during active or convalescent COVID-19. Sequencing was carried out using peripheral blood.

CDR3: CASSELAGVSTDTQYF. DNA of the CDR3: TGCGCCAGCAGTGAATTGGCGGGGGTGAGCACAGATACGCAGTATTTT. This chain links TRBV10-1 with TRBJ2-3; 7 bases are shared with TRBD2. V was clipped by 3 bases and J by 0 bases; unmatched bases: 6. This CDR3 has 16 amino acids. CDR1 is WNHNN, CDR2 SYGVQD, per germline (reference sequence).